This paragraph covers one T cell receptor (beta chain) sequence. Combining a sample-barcoded 5' primer with a J-beta primer mix, a second PCR ran for 7 to 11 cycles. TCRdb analysed the 5' RACE reads with MiXCR anew, one entry per CDR3 protein. Here the sample spans 650,000 to 1,000,000 distinct CDR3 sequences, 30% to 45% being singletons. This sample stems from a study of blood T cells in healthy people across ages. CDR1 is SNHLY, CDR2 FYNNEI, per germline. V gave up 7 bases and J gave up 5 bases, with 17 bases separating them. This CDR3 has 14 amino acids. This TCR was sampled from a man younger than 30 in good health. The gene calls are TRBV2 and TRBJ1-1; possible D gene TRBD1, 5 bases. The sequencing input was blood. The chain's CDR3 is CASTGVGARTEAFF. CDR3 bases: TGTGCCAGCACTGGAGTAGGGGCAAGAACTGAAGCTTTCTTT.